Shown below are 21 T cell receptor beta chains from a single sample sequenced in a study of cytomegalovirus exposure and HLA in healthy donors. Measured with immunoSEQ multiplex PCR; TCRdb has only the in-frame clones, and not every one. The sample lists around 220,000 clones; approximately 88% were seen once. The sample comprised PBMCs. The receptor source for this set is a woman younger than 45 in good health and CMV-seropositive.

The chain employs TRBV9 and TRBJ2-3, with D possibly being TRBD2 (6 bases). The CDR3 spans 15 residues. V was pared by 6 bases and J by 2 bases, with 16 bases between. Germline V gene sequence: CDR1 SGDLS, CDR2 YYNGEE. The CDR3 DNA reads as TGTGCCAGCACCCCTCAAAGCGGGCCCACAGATACGCAGTATTTT. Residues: CASTPQSGPTDTQYF.

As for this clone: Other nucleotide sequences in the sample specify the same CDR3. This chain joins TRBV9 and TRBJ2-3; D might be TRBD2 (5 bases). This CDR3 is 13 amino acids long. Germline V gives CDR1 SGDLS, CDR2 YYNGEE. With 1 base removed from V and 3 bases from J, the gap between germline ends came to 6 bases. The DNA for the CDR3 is TGTGCCAGCAGCGTAACTAGTACAGATACGCAGTATTTT. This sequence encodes CASSVTSTDTQYF.

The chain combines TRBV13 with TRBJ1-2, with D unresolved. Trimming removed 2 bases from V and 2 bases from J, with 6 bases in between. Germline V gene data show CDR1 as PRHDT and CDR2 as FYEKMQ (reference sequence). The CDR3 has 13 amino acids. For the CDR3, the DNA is TGTGCCAGCAGCTTACGGGGAAACTATGGCTACACCTTC. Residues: CASSLRGNYGYTF. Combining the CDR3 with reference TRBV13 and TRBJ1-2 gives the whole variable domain AAGVIQSPRHLIKEKRETATLKCYPIPRHDTVYWYQQGPGQDPQFLISFYEKMQSDKGSIPDRFSAQQFSDYHSELNMSSLELGDSALYFCASSLRGNYGYTFGSGTRLTVV.

CDR3 amino acids: CSVGYRLAVDNEQFF. The CDR3 nucleotides are TGCAGCGTTGGCTACAGGCTAGCGGTAGACAATGAGCAGTTCTTC. This chain links TRBV29-1 with TRBJ2-1; 7 bases are a match to TRBD2. Looked up from germline, CDR1 is SQVTM and CDR2 is ANQGSEA. Trimming at V came to 4 bases and at J to 5 bases, leaving 11 bases not matched to a gene. This CDR3 has 15 amino acids.

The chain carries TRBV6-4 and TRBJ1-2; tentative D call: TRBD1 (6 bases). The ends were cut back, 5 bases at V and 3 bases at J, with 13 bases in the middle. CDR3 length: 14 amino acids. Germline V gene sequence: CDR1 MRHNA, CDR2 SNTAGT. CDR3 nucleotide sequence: TGTGCCAGCAGTAAACAGGGAGGGTACTATGGCTACACCTTC. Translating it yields CASSKQGGYYGYTF.

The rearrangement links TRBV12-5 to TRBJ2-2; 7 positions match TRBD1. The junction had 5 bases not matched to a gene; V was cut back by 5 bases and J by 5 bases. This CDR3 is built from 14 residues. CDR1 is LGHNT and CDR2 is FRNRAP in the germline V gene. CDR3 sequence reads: CASGRQGHTGELFF. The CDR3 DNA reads TGTGCTAGTGGTCGACAGGGACATACCGGGGAGCTGTTTTTT.

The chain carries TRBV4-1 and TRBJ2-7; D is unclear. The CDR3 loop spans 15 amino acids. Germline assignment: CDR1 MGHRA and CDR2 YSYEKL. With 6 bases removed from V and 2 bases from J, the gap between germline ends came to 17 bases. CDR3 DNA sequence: TGCGCCAGCAGGCGCAATAAGGACGGTACCTACGAGCAGTACTTC. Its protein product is CASRRNKDGTYEQYF.

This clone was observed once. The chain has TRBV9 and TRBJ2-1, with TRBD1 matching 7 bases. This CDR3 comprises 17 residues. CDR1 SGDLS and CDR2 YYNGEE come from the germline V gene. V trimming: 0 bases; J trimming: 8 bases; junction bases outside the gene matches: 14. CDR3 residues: CASSVAPTGASGHEQFF. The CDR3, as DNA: TGTGCCAGCAGCGTAGCTCCAACAGGGGCATCGGGACATGAGCAGTTCTTC.

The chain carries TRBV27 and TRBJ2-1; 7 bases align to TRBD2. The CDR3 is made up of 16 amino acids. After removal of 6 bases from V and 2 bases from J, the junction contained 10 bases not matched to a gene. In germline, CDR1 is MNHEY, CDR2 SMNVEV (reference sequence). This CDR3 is CASRAFAGDPYNEQFF. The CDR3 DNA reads TGTGCCAGCAGGGCCTTCGCGGGAGACCCCTACAATGAGCAGTTCTTC.

CDR3 DNA sequence: TGCGCCAGCAGCCTGGGACTAGCGGGAGTCGGCGGGGAGCTGTTTTTT. Its protein is CASSLGLAGVGGELFF. This chain connects TRBV4-3 to TRBJ2-2; 14 bases map to TRBD2. The CDR3 runs 16 residues. Unmatched junction bases numbered 5, after V lost 4 bases and J lost 7 bases. Per the germline V gene, CDR1 is LGHNA and CDR2 is YSLEER.

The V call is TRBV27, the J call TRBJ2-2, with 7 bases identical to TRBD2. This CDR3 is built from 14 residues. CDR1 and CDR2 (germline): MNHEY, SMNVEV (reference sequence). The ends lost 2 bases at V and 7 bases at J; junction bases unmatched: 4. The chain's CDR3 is CASSLEREVGELFF. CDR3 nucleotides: TGTGCCAGCAGTTTAGAACGGGAGGTCGGGGAGCTGTTTTTT.

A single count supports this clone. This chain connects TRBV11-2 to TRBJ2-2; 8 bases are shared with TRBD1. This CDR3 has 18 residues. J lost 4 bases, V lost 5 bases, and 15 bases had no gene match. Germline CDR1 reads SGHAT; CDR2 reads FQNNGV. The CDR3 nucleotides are TGTGCCAGCAGCGAAGACGGGACAGGCGTTGGGGGCACCGGGGAGCTGTTTTTT. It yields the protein CASSEDGTGVGGTGELFF.

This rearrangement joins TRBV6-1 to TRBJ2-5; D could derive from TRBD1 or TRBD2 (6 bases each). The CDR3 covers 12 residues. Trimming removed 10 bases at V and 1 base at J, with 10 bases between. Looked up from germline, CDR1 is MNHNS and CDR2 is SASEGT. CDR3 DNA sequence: TGTGCCACAAGGGGGGCCCAAGAGACCCAGTACTTC. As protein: CATRGAQETQYF.

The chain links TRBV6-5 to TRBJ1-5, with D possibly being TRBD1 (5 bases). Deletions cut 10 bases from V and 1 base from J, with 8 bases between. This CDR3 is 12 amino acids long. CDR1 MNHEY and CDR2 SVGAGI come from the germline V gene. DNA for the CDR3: TGTGCCACAGGGCCGAGCAATCAGCCCCAGCATTTT. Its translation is CATGPSNQPQHF.

The CDR3 spells CASRRYNEQFF. CDR3 DNA sequence: TGTGCCAGCAGACGGTACAATGAGCAGTTCTTC. This sequence joins TRBV6-5 and TRBJ2-1; D is unresolved. In germline, CDR1 is MNHEY, CDR2 SVGAGI. V was clipped by 6 bases and J by 4 bases, with 4 bases between them. The CDR3 contains 11 residues.

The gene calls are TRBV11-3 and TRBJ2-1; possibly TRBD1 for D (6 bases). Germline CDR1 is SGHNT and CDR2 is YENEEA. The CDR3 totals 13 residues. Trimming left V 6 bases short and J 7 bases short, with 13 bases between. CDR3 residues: CASSPGHQNEQFF. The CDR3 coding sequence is TGTGCCAGCAGTCCGGGACACCAAAATGAGCAGTTCTTC.

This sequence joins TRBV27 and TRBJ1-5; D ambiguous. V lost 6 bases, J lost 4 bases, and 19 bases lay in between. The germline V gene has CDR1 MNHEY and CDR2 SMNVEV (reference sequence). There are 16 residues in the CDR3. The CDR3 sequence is CASSQNPDGLNQPQHF. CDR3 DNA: TGTGCCAGCAGCCAAAACCCGGACGGATTAAATCAGCCCCAGCATTTT.

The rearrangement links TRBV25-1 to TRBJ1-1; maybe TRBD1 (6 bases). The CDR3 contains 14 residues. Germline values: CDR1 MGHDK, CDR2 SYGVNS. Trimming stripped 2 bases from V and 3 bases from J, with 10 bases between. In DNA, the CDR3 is TGTGCCAGCAGTGAACCGGGGGCGGACACTGAAGCTTTCTTT. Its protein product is CASSEPGADTEAFF. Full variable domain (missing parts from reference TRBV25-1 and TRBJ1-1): EADIYQTPRYLVIGTGKKITLECSQTMGHDKMYWYQQDPGMELHLIHYSYGVNSTEKGDLSSESTVSRIRTEHFPLTLESARPSHTSQYLCASSEPGADTEAFFGQGTRLTVV.

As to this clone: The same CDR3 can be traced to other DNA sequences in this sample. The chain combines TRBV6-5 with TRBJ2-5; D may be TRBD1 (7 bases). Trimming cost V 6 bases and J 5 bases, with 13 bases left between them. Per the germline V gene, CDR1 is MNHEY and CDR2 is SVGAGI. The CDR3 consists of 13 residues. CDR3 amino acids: CASSPRGAETQYF. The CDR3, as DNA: TGTGCCAGCAGCCCCAGGGGGGCGGAGACCCAGTACTTC.

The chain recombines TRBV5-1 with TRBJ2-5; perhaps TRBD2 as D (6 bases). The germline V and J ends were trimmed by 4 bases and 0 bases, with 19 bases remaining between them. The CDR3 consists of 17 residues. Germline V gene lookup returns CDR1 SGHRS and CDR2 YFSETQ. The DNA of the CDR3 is TGCGCCAGCAGCCCATGGACTATCAAATTGTACCAAGAGACCCAGTACTTC. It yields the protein CASSPWTIKLYQETQYF.

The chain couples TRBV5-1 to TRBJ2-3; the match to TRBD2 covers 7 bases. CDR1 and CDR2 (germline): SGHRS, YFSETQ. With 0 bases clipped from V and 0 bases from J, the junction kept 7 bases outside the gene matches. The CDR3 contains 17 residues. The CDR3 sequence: CASSLGPSGASTDTQYF. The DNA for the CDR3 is TGCGCCAGCAGCTTGGGGCCTAGCGGAGCTAGCACAGATACGCAGTATTTT.